These T cell receptor beta chains were read from a single sample in a study of blood T cells in healthy people across ages. TCRdb called the 5' RACE reads again in MiXCR, with one record for every CDR3 protein. The profile covers about 780,000 distinct CDR3 sequences, with roughly 25% appearing a single time and about 2.9% taken by the ten largest. The sample also formed part of further work on T cells of mothers and their children.

What was sequenced was blood. All receptors come from a boy between 5 and 17 years old in good health. Both conserved end residues are part of each CDR3. The D gene is left open where the match is weak. Expanded clones are given a class, and other clones once, few, many or no size at all.

V	size	J	D	DNA	CDR3
TRBV7-3	NA	TRBJ2-7	TRBD2	TGTGCCAGCAGCTTAAATCCGGGGGGGCTTTACGAGCAGTACTTC	CASSLNPGGLYEQYF
TRBV12-3/TRBV12-4	NA	TRBJ2-3	NA	TGTGCCAGCAGTTTCTTCGCAGATACGCAGTATTTT	CASSFFADTQYF
TRBV5-1	NA	TRBJ2-5	TRBD2	TGCGCCAGCAGCTTGACTAGCGGGACCAGCCCGGGGGCCCAGTACTTC	CASSLTSGTSPGAQYF
TRBV7-9	few	TRBJ2-5	NA	TGTGCCAGCAACGTCAGGGTGCAAGAGACCCAGTACTTC	CASNVRVQETQYF
TRBV30	NA	TRBJ1-5	NA	TGTGCCTGGAATCGAAAGGGGGTCGGCAATCAGCCCCAGCATTTT	CAWNRKGVGNQPQHF
TRBV20-1	few	TRBJ1-2	TRBD1	TGCAGTGCTAGAGACAGACAGGGGTCCTATGGCTACACCTTC	CSARDRQGSYGYTF
TRBV5-1	NA	TRBJ1-4	NA	TGCGCCAGCAGCGTGACAGCGCGTAATGAAAAACTGTTTTTT	CASSVTARNEKLFF
TRBV3-1	few	TRBJ2-5	NA	TGTGCCAGCAGCCAAAGAGGGGCTCGGGGTGAGGAGACCCAGTACTTC	CASSQRGARGEETQYF
TRBV3-1	few	TRBJ2-5	NA	TGTGCCAGCAGCTCAGACGGCTCCTCGGGTCGGACCCAGTACTTC	CASSSDGSSGRTQYF
TRBV29-1	once	TRBJ2-7	TRBD2	TGCAGCGTTTCGTCGGGAGGATACGAGCAGTACTTC	CSVSSGGYEQYF
TRBV12-5	NA	TRBJ2-1	TRBD2	TGTGCTAGTGGCAAGGGACTAGCGGGACGATACAATGAGCAGTTCTTC	CASGKGLAGRYNEQFF
TRBV24-1	NA	TRBJ2-3	NA	TGTGCCACCGGCACGTCCCTTAAGGGCACAGATACGCAGTATTTT	CATGTSLKGTDTQYF
TRBV12-3/TRBV12-4	NA	TRBJ1-6	TRBD1	TGTGCCAGCAGTTTGCCCGGGACAGGGGTTTCACCCCTCCACTTT	CASSLPGTGVSPLHF
TRBV6-5	few	TRBJ2-7	NA	TGTGCCAGCAGTTCCCCAGAGAGCTCCTACGAGCAGTACTTC	CASSSPESSYEQYF
TRBV11-2	NA	TRBJ2-5	NA	TGTGCCAGCAGCCCAACAACTAGGCACCAAGAGACCCAGTACTTC	CASSPTTRHQETQYF
TRBV7-3	NA	TRBJ2-1	TRBD2	TGTGCCAGCAGCTTAATGGGAACTAGCGGGGGAGGGAATGAGCAGTTCTTC	CASSLMGTSGGGNEQFF
TRBV12-3/TRBV12-4	NA	TRBJ2-5	NA	TGTGCCAGCAGTCGTCAAATGCGAGAGACCCAGTACTTC	CASSRQMRETQYF
TRBV4-1	NA	TRBJ2-5	NA	TGCGCCAGCAGCGCCCTGGGTTTCGGGACCCAGTACTTC	CASSALGFGTQYF
TRBV12-3/TRBV12-4	NA	TRBJ2-7	TRBD1	TGTGCCAGCAGTGGCGGGACAGGGTTCTACGAGCAGTACTTC	CASSGGTGFYEQYF
TRBV6-5	few	TRBJ2-7	NA	TGTGCCAGCAGTTACATGGGAGTCGGCGAGCAGTACTTC	CASSYMGVGEQYF
TRBV15	few	TRBJ1-6	NA	TGTGCCACCAGCAGAGCTACAGGGCTAAATTCACCCCTCCACTTT	CATSRATGLNSPLHF
TRBV19	few	TRBJ1-2	NA	TGTGCCAGTAGTACAAACTATGGCTACACCTTC	CASSTNYGYTF
TRBV12-3/TRBV12-4	few	TRBJ2-1	TRBD2	TGTGCCAGCAGGAAACTAGCGGGGGCTGGAAATGAGCAGTTCTTC	CASRKLAGAGNEQFF
TRBV12-3/TRBV12-4	NA	TRBJ2-2	TRBD1	TGTGCCAGCAGACGACAGGGGAACACCGGGGAGCTGTTTTTT	CASRRQGNTGELFF
TRBV5-1	NA	TRBJ2-3	NA	TGCGCCAGCAGCGATAGCGGTACAGATACGCAGTATTTT	CASSDSGTDTQYF
TRBV15	few	TRBJ2-5	TRBD1	TGTGCCACCAGCAGAGAGGGGACAGGGGGCTGGGAGACCCAGTACTTC	CATSREGTGGWETQYF
TRBV2	NA	TRBJ2-5	TRBD1	TGTGCCAGCAGTGTGACAGGGGCATGGAGGGAGCAGTACTTC	CASSVTGAWREQYF